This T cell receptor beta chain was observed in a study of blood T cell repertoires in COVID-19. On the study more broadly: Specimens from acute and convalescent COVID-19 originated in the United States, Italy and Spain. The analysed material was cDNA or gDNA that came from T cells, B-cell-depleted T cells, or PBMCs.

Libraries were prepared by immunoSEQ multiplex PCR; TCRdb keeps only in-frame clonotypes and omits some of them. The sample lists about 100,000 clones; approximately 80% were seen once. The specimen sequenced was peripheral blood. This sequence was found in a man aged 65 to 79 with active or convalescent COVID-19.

The CDR3 region is CASNPGTGVDTQYF. In nucleotides, the CDR3 is TGCGCCAGCAATCCCGGGACAGGGGTCGATACGCAGTATTTT. The chain is built from TRBV5-1 and TRBJ2-3; 10 bases fit TRBD1. This CDR3 is built from 14 residues. V was clipped by 6 bases and J by 6 bases; unmatched bases: 7. Germline-derived CDR1 and CDR2 are SGHRS and YFSETQ.